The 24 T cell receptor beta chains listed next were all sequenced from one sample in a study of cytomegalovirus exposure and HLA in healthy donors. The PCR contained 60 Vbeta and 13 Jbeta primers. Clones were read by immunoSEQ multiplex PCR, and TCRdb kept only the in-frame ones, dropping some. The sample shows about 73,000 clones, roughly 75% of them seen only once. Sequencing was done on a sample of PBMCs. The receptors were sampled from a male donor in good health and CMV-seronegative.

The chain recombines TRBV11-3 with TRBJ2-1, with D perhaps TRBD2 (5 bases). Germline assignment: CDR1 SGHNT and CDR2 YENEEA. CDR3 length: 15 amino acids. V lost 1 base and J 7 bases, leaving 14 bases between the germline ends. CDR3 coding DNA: TGTGCCAGCAGCTTAGGGAGAAGCGGACGAAATGAGCAGTTCTTC. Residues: CASSLGRSGRNEQFF.

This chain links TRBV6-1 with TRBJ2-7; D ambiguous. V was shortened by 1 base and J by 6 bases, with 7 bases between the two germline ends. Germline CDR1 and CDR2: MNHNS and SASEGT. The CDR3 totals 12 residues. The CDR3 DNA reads TGTGCCAGCAGTGAAGTTCCCGGCGAGCAGTACTTC. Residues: CASSEVPGEQYF.

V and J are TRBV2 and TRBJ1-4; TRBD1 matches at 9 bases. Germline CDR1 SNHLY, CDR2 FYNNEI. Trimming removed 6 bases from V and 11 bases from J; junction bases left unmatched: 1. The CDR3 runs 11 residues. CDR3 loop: CASRDRGKLFF. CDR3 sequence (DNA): TGTGCCAGCAGGGACAGGGGCAAACTGTTTTTT.

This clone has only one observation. The CDR3 spells CASRKGASTDTQYF. CDR3 nucleotide sequence: TGCGCCAGCAGAAAAGGGGCAAGCACAGATACGCAGTATTTT. The chain couples TRBV4-1 to TRBJ2-3, with D perhaps matching TRBD1 (5 bases). The CDR3 covers 14 residues. Germline V gene lookup returns CDR1 MGHRA and CDR2 YSYEKL. V lost 6 bases and J 0 bases, leaving 10 bases between the germline ends.

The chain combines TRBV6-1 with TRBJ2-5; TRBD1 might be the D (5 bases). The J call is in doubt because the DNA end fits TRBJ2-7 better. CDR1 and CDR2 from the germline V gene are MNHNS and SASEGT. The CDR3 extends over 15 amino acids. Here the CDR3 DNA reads TGTGCCAGCAGTGAATTTAGGGGCCAGGCCTACGAGCAGTACTTC. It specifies CASSEFRGQAYEQYF.

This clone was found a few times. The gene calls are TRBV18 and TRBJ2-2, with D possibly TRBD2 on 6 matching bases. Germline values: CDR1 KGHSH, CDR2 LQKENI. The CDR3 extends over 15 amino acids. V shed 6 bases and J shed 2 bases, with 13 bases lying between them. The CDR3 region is CASSVVAVNTGELFF. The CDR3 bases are TGTGCCAGCTCGGTGGTAGCGGTTAACACCGGGGAGCTGTTTTTT.

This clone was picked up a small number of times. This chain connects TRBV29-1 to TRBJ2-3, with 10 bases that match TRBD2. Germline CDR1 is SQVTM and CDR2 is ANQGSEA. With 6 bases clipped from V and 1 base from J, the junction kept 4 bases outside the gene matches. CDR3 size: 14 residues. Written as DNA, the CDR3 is TGCAGCGTAAGGACTAGCGGCGGCACAGATACGCAGTATTTT. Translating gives CSVRTSGGTDTQYF.

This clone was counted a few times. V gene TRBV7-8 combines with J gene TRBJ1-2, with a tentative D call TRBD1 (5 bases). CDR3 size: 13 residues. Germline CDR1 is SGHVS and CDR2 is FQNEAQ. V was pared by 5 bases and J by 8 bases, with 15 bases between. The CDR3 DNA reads TGTGCCAGCAGCATCCGGGACTTGAACGGCTACACCTTC. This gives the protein CASSIRDLNGYTF.

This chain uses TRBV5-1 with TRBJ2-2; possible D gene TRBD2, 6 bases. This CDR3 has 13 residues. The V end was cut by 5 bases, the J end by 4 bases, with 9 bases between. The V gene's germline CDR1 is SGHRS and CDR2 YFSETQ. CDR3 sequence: CASREGGTGELFF. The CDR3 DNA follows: TGCGCCAGCAGGGAGGGTGGCACCGGGGAGCTGTTTTTT. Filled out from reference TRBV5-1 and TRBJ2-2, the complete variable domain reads KAGVTQTPRYLIKTRGQQVTLSCSPISGHRSVSWYQQTPGQGLQFLFEYFSETQRNKGNFPGRFSGRQFSNSRSEMNVSTLELGDSALYLCASREGGTGELFFGEGSRLTVL.

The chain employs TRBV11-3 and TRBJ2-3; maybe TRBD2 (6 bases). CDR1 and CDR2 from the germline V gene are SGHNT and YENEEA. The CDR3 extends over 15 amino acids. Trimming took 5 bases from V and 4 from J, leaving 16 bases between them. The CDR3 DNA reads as TGTGCCAGCAGCCCCGGAGGGGTCGGAGCAGATACGCAGTATTTT. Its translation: CASSPGGVGADTQYF.

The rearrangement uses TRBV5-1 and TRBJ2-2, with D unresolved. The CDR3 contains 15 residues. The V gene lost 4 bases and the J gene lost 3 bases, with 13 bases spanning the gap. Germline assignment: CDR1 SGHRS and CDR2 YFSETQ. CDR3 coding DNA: TGCGCCAGCAGCGTCAAACCGCTATACACCGGGGAGCTGTTTTTT. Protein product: CASSVKPLYTGELFF.

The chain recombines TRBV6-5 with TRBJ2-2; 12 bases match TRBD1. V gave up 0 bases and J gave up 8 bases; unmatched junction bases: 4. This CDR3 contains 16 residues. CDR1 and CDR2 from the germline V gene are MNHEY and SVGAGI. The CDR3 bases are TGTGCCAGCAGTTACTCAGGGACAGGGGGCAGGGGGGAGCTGTTTTTT. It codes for CASSYSGTGGRGELFF.

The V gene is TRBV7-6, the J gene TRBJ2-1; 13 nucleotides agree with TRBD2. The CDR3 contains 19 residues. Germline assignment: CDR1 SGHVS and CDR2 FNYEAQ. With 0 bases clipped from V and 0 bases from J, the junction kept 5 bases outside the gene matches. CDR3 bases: TGTGCCAGCAGCTTAGCGAAGGGACTAGCGGGAAGCTCCTACAATGAGCAGTTCTTC. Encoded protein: CASSLAKGLAGSSYNEQFF.

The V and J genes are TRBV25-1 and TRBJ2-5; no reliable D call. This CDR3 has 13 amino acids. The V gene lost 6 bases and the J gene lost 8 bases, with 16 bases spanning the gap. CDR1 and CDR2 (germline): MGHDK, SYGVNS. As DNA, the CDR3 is TGTGCCAGCAGCCCTCCAACCCGGTCTACCCAGTACTTC. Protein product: CASSPPTRSTQYF.

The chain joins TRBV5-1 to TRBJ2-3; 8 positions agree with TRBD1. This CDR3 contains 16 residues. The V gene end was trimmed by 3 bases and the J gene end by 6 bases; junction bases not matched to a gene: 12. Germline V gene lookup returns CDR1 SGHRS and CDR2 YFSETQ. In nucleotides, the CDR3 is TGCGCCAGCAGCTCTTACCAGGGGGCCCGCGGGGATACGCAGTATTTT. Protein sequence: CASSSYQGARGDTQYF.

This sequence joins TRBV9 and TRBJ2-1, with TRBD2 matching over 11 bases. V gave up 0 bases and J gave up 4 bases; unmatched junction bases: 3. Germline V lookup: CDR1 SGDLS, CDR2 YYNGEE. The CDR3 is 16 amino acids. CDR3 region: CASSVEGTSGYNEQFF. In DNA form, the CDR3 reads TGTGCCAGCAGCGTAGAGGGGACTAGCGGTTACAATGAGCAGTTCTTC.

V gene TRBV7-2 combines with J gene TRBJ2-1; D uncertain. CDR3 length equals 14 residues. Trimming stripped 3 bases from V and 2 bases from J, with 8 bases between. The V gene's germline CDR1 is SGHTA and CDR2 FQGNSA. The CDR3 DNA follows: TGTGCCAGCAGCTTCGGGTTTGCCTACAATGAGCAGTTCTTC. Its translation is CASSFGFAYNEQFF.

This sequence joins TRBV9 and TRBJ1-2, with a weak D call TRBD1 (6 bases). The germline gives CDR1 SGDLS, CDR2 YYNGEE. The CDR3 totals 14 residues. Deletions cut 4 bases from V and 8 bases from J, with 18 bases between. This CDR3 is CASSRQGTQGGYTF. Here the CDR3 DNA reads TGTGCCAGCAGCCGTCAGGGCACACAGGGCGGCTACACCTTC.

The CDR3 sequence: CASSYGQVGTEAFF. In nucleotides, the CDR3 is TGTGCCAGCAGTTACGGACAGGTGGGCACTGAAGCTTTCTTT. The V call is TRBV6-5, the J call TRBJ1-1; 7 bases are shared with TRBD1. Germline CDR1 and CDR2: MNHEY and SVGAGI. Germline trimming cut 2 bases from V and 4 bases from J; bases unmatched to any gene: 4. This CDR3 region has 14 residues.

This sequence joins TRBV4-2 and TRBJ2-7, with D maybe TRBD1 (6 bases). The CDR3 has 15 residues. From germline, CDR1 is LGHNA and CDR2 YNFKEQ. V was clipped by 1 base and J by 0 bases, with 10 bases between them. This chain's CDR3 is CASSQGTASSYEQYF. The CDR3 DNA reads TGTGCCAGCAGCCAAGGGACAGCGAGCTCCTACGAGCAGTACTTC.

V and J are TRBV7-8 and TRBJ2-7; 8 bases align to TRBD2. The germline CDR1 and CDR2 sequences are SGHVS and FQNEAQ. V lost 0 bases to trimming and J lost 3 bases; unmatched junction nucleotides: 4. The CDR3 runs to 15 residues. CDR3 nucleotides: TGTGCCAGCAGCTTAGCCCCGGGACTAGACTACGAGCAGTACTTC. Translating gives CASSLAPGLDYEQYF.

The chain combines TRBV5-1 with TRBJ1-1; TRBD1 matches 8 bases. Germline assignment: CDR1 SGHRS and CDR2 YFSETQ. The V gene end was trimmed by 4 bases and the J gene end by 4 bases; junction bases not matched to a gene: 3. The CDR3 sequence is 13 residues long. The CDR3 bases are TGCGCCAGCAGCCCCGGACAGGGCACTGAAGCTTTCTTT. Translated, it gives CASSPGQGTEAFF.

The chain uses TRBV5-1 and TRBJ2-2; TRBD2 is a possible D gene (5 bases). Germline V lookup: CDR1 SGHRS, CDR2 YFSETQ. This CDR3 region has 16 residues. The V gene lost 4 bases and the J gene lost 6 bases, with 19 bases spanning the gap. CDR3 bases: TGCGCCAGCAGCCCGGCAGTGCGGGTAGTCCCCGGGGAGCTGTTTTTT. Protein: CASSPAVRVVPGELFF.

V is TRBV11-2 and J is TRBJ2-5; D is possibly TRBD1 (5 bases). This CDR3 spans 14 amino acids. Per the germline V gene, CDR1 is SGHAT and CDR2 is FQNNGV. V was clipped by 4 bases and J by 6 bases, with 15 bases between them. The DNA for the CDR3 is TGTGCCAGCAGCTCCCTCAGGGCGAGACAGACCCAGTACTTC. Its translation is CASSSLRARQTQYF. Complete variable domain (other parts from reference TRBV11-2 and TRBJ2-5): EAGVAQSPRYKIIEKRQSVAFWCNPISGHATLYWYQQILGQGPKLLIQFQNNGVVDDSQLPKDRFSAERLKGVDSTLKIQPAKLEDSAVYLCASSSLRARQTQYFGPGTRLLVL.